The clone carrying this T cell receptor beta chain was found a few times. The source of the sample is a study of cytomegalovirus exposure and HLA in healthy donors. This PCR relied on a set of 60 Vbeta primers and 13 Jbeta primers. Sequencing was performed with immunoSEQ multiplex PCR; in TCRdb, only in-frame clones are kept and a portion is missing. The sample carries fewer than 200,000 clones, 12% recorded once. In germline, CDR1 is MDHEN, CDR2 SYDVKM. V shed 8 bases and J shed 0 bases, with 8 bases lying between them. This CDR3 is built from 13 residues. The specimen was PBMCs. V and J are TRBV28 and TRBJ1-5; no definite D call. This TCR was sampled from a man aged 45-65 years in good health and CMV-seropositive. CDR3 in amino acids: CASGGNSNQPQHF. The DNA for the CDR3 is TGTGCCAGCGGAGGGAATAGCAATCAGCCCCAGCATTTT.